These T cell receptor beta chains were read from a single sample in a study of Graves' ophthalmopathy and Graves' hyperthyroidism. Via MiXCR, TCRdb re-called the multiplex PCR reads, giving one row per CDR3 protein. The data show fewer than 650,000 distinct CDR3 sequences, with 20% to 25% seen just once and around 6.5% held by the top ten. The sample consisted of peripheral blood. Receptor source: a woman younger than 30 with stable Graves' hyperthyroidism. Some clones in this sample may be carry-over from other donors' samples. The CDR3 runs from the conserved cysteine through the conserved F or W. D genes are given only for firm matches. The listing skips clone size in some rows; elsewhere it reads once, few, many or a size class.

CDR3 length: 13
V gene: TRBV27
clone size: many
J gene: TRBJ1-2
D gene: NA
CDR3 protein: CASSLHHRVPYTF
CDR3 DNA: TGTGCCAGCAGTTTACATCACAGGGTTCCGTACACCTTC

CDR3 length: 15
V gene: TRBV18
clone size: NA
J gene: TRBJ2-2
D gene: NA
CDR3 protein: CASSPPRQNTGELFF
CDR3 DNA: TGTGCCAGCTCACCACCCCGGCAGAACACCGGGGAGCTGTTTTTT

CDR3 length: 19
V gene: TRBV11-2
clone size: NA
J gene: TRBJ2-2
D gene: TRBD2
CDR3 protein: CASPTLAAGGPNNTGELFF
CDR3 DNA: TGTGCCAGCCCCACCCTGGCAGCGGGGGGGCCTAATAACACCGGGGAGCTGTTTTTT

CDR3 length: 18
V gene: TRBV5-6
clone size: NA
J gene: TRBJ2-7
D gene: NA
CDR3 protein: CASSLEIKAGAATYEQYF
CDR3 DNA: TGTGCCAGCAGCTTGGAGATAAAAGCAGGGGCCGCCACCTACGAGCAGTACTTC

CDR3 length: 13
V gene: TRBV9
clone size: few
J gene: TRBJ1-1
D gene: TRBD1
CDR3 protein: CASSAWDSLEPFF
CDR3 DNA: TGTGCCAGCAGCGCTTGGGACAGCCTTGAGCCTTTCTTT

CDR3 length: 15
V gene: TRBV6-5
clone size: NA
J gene: TRBJ2-7
D gene: NA
CDR3 protein: CASIAEAGDNYEQYF
CDR3 DNA: TGTGCCAGCATTGCCGAGGCGGGGGACAACTACGAGCAGTACTTC

CDR3 length: 15
V gene: TRBV5-1
clone size: NA
J gene: TRBJ2-7
D gene: TRBD2
CDR3 protein: CASSGAGTSGYEQYF
CDR3 DNA: TGCGCCAGCAGCGGCGCCGGGACTAGCGGCTACGAGCAGTACTTC

CDR3 length: 17
V gene: TRBV11-2
clone size: many
J gene: TRBJ2-2
D gene: NA
CDR3 protein: CASSARASSRNTGELFF
CDR3 DNA: TGTGCCAGCAGCGCACGAGCAAGCTCCCGTAACACCGGGGAGCTGTTTTTT

CDR3 length: 15
V gene: TRBV18
clone size: NA
J gene: TRBJ1-5
D gene: NA
CDR3 protein: CASSPPNSGDQPQHF
CDR3 DNA: TGTGCCAGCTCACCACCGAACTCGGGGGATCAGCCCCAGCATTTT

CDR3 length: 13
V gene: TRBV3-1
clone size: many
J gene: TRBJ2-5
D gene: TRBD2
CDR3 protein: CASSQTSGRTQYF
CDR3 DNA: TGTGCCAGCAGCCAGACTAGCGGTCGGACCCAGTACTTC

CDR3 length: 15
V gene: TRBV15
clone size: many
J gene: TRBJ1-2
D gene: NA
CDR3 protein: CATSSNRRTYYGYTF
CDR3 DNA: TGTGCCACCAGCAGCAACAGGAGAACATACTATGGCTACACCTTC

CDR3 length: 14
V gene: TRBV27
clone size: many
J gene: TRBJ2-7
D gene: NA
CDR3 protein: CASSLRVSSYEQYF
CDR3 DNA: TGTGCCAGCAGTTTGAGGGTTAGCTCCTACGAGCAGTACTTC

CDR3 length: 13
V gene: TRBV12-3/TRBV12-4
clone size: many
J gene: TRBJ1-1
D gene: NA
CDR3 protein: CASSTSQSTEAFF
CDR3 DNA: TGTGCCAGTAGTACCAGCCAGTCCACTGAAGCTTTCTTT

CDR3 length: 13
V gene: TRBV10-3
clone size: few
J gene: TRBJ1-5
D gene: NA
CDR3 protein: CAISDGVREPQHF
CDR3 DNA: TGTGCCATCAGTGACGGTGTCCGGGAGCCCCAGCATTTT

CDR3 length: 10
V gene: TRBV20-1
clone size: many
J gene: TRBJ2-5
D gene: NA
CDR3 protein: CSAAKATQYF
CDR3 DNA: TGCAGTGCCGCCAAGGCGACCCAGTACTTC

CDR3 length: 14
V gene: TRBV7-2
clone size: NA
J gene: TRBJ1-6
D gene: NA
CDR3 protein: CASSTTGKNSPLHF
CDR3 DNA: TGTGCCAGCAGCACGACAGGAAAGAATTCACCCCTCCACTTT

CDR3 length: 10
V gene: TRBV29-1
clone size: many
J gene: TRBJ1-2
D gene: NA
CDR3 protein: CSVVSESYTF
CDR3 DNA: TGCAGCGTGGTCTCGGAGAGCTACACCTTC

CDR3 length: 15
V gene: TRBV12-3/TRBV12-4
clone size: NA
J gene: TRBJ2-7
D gene: TRBD1
CDR3 protein: CASSSAGTGTYEQYF
CDR3 DNA: TGTGCCAGCAGTTCCGCCGGGACAGGCACCTACGAGCAGTACTTC

CDR3 length: 15
V gene: TRBV6-2/TRBV6-3
clone size: few
J gene: TRBJ2-7
D gene: TRBD2
CDR3 protein: CASRPTSGRAYEQYF
CDR3 DNA: TGTGCCAGCAGACCGACTAGCGGGAGGGCCTACGAGCAGTACTTC

CDR3 length: 14
V gene: TRBV6-2/TRBV6-3
clone size: many
J gene: TRBJ1-3
D gene: NA
CDR3 protein: CASSPGDYGNTIYF
CDR3 DNA: TGTGCCAGCAGTCCAGGGGATTATGGAAACACCATATATTTT

CDR3 length: 15
V gene: TRBV28
clone size: many
J gene: TRBJ1-1
D gene: TRBD1
CDR3 protein: CASSLGTGGDTEAFF
CDR3 DNA: TGTGCCAGCAGTCTCGGGACAGGGGGGGACACTGAAGCTTTCTTT

CDR3 length: 11
V gene: TRBV20-1
clone size: many
J gene: TRBJ2-7
D gene: NA
CDR3 protein: CSASELYEQYF
CDR3 DNA: TGCAGTGCTAGTGAACTCTACGAGCAGTACTTC

CDR3 length: 15
V gene: TRBV30
clone size: few
J gene: TRBJ1-6
D gene: NA
CDR3 protein: CAWSVVGGADSPLHF
CDR3 DNA: TGTGCCTGGAGTGTAGTGGGGGGCGCAGATTCACCCCTCCACTTT

CDR3 length: 12
V gene: TRBV6-1
clone size: many
J gene: TRBJ1-1
D gene: NA
CDR3 protein: CASSGRYTEAFF
CDR3 DNA: TGTGCCAGCAGCGGACGTTACACTGAAGCTTTCTTT

CDR3 length: 15
V gene: TRBV20-1
clone size: many
J gene: TRBJ2-7
D gene: TRBD2
CDR3 protein: CSASPPGGSSYEQYF
CDR3 DNA: TGCAGTGCTAGTCCGCCGGGCGGGAGCTCCTACGAGCAGTACTTC

CDR3 length: 13
V gene: TRBV6-2/TRBV6-3
clone size: many
J gene: TRBJ1-3
D gene: NA
CDR3 protein: CASIKMAGNTIYF
CDR3 DNA: TGTGCCAGCATCAAGATGGCTGGAAACACCATATATTTT

CDR3 length: 17
V gene: TRBV7-8
clone size: many
J gene: TRBJ1-3
D gene: TRBD1
CDR3 protein: CASSLRGQGFSGNTIYF
CDR3 DNA: TGTGCCAGCAGCTTACGTGGACAGGGCTTCTCTGGAAACACCATATATTTT

CDR3 length: 19
V gene: TRBV3-1
clone size: NA
J gene: TRBJ2-7
D gene: TRBD2
CDR3 protein: CASSLRLDDYSGILYEQYF
CDR3 DNA: TGTGCCAGCAGCCTACGCTTAGACGATTATAGCGGGATTCTTTACGAGCAGTACTTC

CDR3 length: 15
V gene: TRBV19
clone size: many
J gene: TRBJ2-5
D gene: TRBD2
CDR3 protein: CASSAPGLAIKTQYF
CDR3 DNA: TGTGCCAGTAGTGCACCGGGACTAGCGATAAAGACCCAGTACTTC

CDR3 length: 17
V gene: TRBV20-1
clone size: few
J gene: TRBJ2-7
D gene: TRBD2
CDR3 protein: CSASTEGLAGGDYEQYF
CDR3 DNA: TGCAGTGCTAGTACTGAGGGACTAGCGGGAGGAGATTACGAGCAGTACTTC

CDR3 length: 13
V gene: TRBV12-3/TRBV12-4
clone size: many
J gene: TRBJ2-5
D gene: NA
CDR3 protein: CASTSTTQGTQYF
CDR3 DNA: TGTGCCAGCACCTCTACTACGCAGGGGACCCAGTACTTC

CDR3 length: 12
V gene: TRBV10-1
clone size: few
J gene: TRBJ2-7
D gene: NA
CDR3 protein: CSSSTQGGEQYF
CDR3 DNA: TGCTCCAGCAGTACACAGGGTGGTGAGCAGTACTTC

CDR3 length: 14
V gene: TRBV12-3/TRBV12-4
clone size: many
J gene: TRBJ2-2
D gene: NA
CDR3 protein: CAIHPLINTGELFF
CDR3 DNA: TGTGCCATACACCCCCTGATCAACACCGGGGAGCTGTTTTTT

CDR3 length: 14
V gene: TRBV2
clone size: many
J gene: TRBJ1-2
D gene: NA
CDR3 protein: CASSLTPGLYGYTF
CDR3 DNA: TGTGCCAGCAGTTTAACTCCGGGCCTCTATGGCTACACCTTC

CDR3 length: 14
V gene: TRBV27
clone size: NA
J gene: TRBJ1-1
D gene: NA
CDR3 protein: CASSLAPRNTEAFF
CDR3 DNA: TGTGCCAGCAGCCTAGCCCCTAGGAACACTGAAGCTTTCTTT

CDR3 length: 18
V gene: TRBV11-1
clone size: many
J gene: TRBJ2-5
D gene: TRBD1
CDR3 protein: CASRSVPVGQVGGETQYF
CDR3 DNA: TGTGCCAGCAGATCTGTCCCCGTTGGACAGGTGGGTGGAGAGACCCAGTACTTC

CDR3 length: 14
V gene: TRBV7-6
clone size: few
J gene: TRBJ2-7
D gene: NA
CDR3 protein: CASSLDLLAYGQYF
CDR3 DNA: TGTGCCAGCAGCTTAGATTTACTAGCCTACGGGCAGTACTTC

CDR3 length: 14
V gene: TRBV20-1
clone size: many
J gene: TRBJ2-7
D gene: TRBD1
CDR3 protein: CSARAGGAGYEQYF
CDR3 DNA: TGCAGTGCTAGGGCAGGGGGCGCTGGGTACGAGCAGTACTTC

CDR3 length: 11
V gene: TRBV6-1
clone size: many
J gene: TRBJ1-6
D gene: NA
CDR3 protein: CASSSGAPLHF
CDR3 DNA: TGTGCCAGCAGTTCGGGGGCACCCCTCCACTTT

CDR3 length: 16
V gene: TRBV6-1
clone size: many
J gene: TRBJ1-2
D gene: NA
CDR3 protein: CASSEAPHKSYYGYTF
CDR3 DNA: TGTGCCAGCAGTGAAGCGCCACACAAATCATACTATGGCTACACCTTC

CDR3 length: 15
V gene: TRBV24-1
clone size: NA
J gene: TRBJ2-2
D gene: TRBD1
CDR3 protein: CATSGGTVNTGELFF
CDR3 DNA: TGTGCCACCAGTGGGGGGACAGTAAACACCGGGGAGCTGTTTTTT

CDR3 length: 13
V gene: TRBV14
clone size: many
J gene: TRBJ1-1
D gene: NA
CDR3 protein: CASSHIPNTEAFF
CDR3 DNA: TGTGCCAGCAGCCATATACCGAACACTGAAGCTTTCTTT

CDR3 length: 14
V gene: TRBV4-1
clone size: many
J gene: TRBJ1-1
D gene: TRBD1
CDR3 protein: CASSQDRGLAEAFF
CDR3 DNA: TGCGCCAGCAGCCAAGACAGGGGGCTGGCTGAAGCTTTCTTT

CDR3 length: 14
V gene: TRBV4-1
clone size: NA
J gene: TRBJ1-2
D gene: NA
CDR3 protein: CASSHQGRKYGYTF
CDR3 DNA: TGCGCCAGCAGCCACCAGGGTAGGAAATATGGCTACACCTTC

CDR3 length: 12
V gene: TRBV2
clone size: few
J gene: TRBJ2-5
D gene: NA
CDR3 protein: CASVGGAKTQYF
CDR3 DNA: TGTGCCAGCGTGGGGGGTGCGAAGACCCAGTACTTC

CDR3 length: 11
V gene: TRBV20-1
clone size: NA
J gene: TRBJ2-7
D gene: NA
CDR3 protein: CSASEWDEQYF
CDR3 DNA: TGCAGTGCTTCCGAGTGGGACGAGCAGTACTTC

CDR3 length: 14
V gene: TRBV24-1
clone size: many
J gene: TRBJ1-2
D gene: NA
CDR3 protein: CATSDLGQNYGYTF
CDR3 DNA: TGTGCCACCAGTGATTTGGGACAGAACTATGGCTACACCTTC